This T cell receptor beta chain derives from a study of blood T cell repertoires in COVID-19. Study-level background: Material from acute and convalescent COVID-19 was sourced from the United States, Italy and Spain.

Libraries were prepared by immunoSEQ multiplex PCR; TCRdb keeps only in-frame clonotypes and omits some of them. The sample has about 150,000 clones, roughly 87% seen once. There are 17 residues in the CDR3. Germline-derived CDR1 and CDR2 are KGHSH and LQKENI. V lost 3 bases, J lost 2 bases, and 3 bases stayed unmatched. The rearrangement links TRBV18 to TRBJ2-1; 14 bases are shared with TRBD2. The receptor comes from a woman aged 60-70 years with active or convalescent COVID-19. The material sequenced was peripheral blood. The CDR3 nucleotides are TGTGCCAGCTCACCTCGACTAGCGGGGGGGCCCTACAATGAGCAGTTCTTC. Encoded protein: CASSPRLAGGPYNEQFF.